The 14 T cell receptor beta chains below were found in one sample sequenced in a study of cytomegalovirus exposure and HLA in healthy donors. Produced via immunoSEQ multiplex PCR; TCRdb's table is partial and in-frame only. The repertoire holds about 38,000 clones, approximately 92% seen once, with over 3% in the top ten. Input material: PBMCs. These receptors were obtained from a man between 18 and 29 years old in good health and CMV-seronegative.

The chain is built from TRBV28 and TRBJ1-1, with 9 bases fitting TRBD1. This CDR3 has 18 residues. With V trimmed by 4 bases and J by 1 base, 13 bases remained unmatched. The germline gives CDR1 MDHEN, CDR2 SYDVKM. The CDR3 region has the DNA TGTGCCAGCAGTTACACACACATGGGGGGACAGGGGAACACTGAAGCTTTCTTT. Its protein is CASSYTHMGGQGNTEAFF.

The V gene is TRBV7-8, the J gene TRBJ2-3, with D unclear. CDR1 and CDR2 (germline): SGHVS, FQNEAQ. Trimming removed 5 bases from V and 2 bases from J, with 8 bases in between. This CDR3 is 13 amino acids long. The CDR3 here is CASSLPATDTQYF. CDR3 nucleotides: TGTGCCAGCAGCCTACCTGCCACAGATACGCAGTATTTT.

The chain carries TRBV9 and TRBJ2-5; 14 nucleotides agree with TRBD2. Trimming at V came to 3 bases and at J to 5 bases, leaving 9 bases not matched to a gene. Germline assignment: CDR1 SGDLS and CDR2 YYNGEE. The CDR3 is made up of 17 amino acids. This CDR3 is CASSAGLAGGQVETQYF. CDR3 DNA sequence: TGTGCCAGCAGCGCCGGACTAGCGGGGGGACAGGTGGAGACCCAGTACTTC.

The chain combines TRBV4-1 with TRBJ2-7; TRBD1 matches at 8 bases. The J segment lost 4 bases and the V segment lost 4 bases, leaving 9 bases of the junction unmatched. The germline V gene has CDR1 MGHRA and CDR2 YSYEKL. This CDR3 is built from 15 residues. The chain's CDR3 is CASSPAGTGLYEQYF. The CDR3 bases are TGCGCCAGCAGCCCAGCCGGGACAGGACTATACGAGCAGTACTTC.

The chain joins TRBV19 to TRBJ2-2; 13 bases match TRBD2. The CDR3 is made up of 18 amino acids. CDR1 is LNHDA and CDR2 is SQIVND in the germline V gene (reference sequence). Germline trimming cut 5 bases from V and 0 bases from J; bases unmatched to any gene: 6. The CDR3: CASSSSGLAGANTGELFF. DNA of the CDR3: TGTGCCAGTAGTTCAAGCGGACTAGCGGGGGCGAACACCGGGGAGCTGTTTTTT.

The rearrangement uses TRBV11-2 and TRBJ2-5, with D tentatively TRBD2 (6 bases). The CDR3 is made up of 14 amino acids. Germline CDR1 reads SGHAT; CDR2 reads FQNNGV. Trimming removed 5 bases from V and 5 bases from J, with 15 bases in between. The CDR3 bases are TGTGCCAGCAGCGGCCAATCAGGGAGGGAGACCCAGTACTTC. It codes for CASSGQSGRETQYF.

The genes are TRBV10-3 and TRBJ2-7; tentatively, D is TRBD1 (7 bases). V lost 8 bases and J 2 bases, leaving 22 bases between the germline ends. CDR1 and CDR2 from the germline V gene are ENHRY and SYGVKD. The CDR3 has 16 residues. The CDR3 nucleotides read TGTGCCATCGGAGGGGGGACAGTCGCCCTAACCTACGAGCAGTACTTC. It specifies CAIGGGTVALTYEQYF.

CDR3 amino acids: CASSVAGQGAHEQYF. The DNA for the CDR3 is TGTGCCAGCAGTGTTGCGGGACAGGGGGCACACGAGCAGTACTTC. V and J are TRBV6-1 and TRBJ2-7; the match to TRBD1 covers 12 bases. CDR3 size: 15 residues. Germline CDR1 reads MNHNS; CDR2 reads SASEGT. V shed 4 bases, J shed 5 bases, and the junction held 6 bases outside the gene matches.

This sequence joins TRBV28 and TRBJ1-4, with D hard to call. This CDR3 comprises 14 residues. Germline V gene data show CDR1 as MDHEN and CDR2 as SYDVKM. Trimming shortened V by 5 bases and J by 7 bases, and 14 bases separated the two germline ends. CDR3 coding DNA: TGTGCCAGCAGTGTGGTCAGGCGGGGTGAAAAACTGTTTTTT. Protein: CASSVVRRGEKLFF.

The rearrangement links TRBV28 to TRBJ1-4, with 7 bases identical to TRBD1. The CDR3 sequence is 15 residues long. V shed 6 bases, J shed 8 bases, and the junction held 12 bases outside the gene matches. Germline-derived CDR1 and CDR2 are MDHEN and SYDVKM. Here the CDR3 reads CASSPPGTEPEKLFF. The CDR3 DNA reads TGTGCCAGCAGCCCTCCCGGGACAGAGCCGGAAAAACTGTTTTTT.

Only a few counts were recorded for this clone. CDR3 DNA sequence: TGTGCCAGCAGTGCCGCAGGGGAGTCCTATGGCTACACCTTC. Translation gives CASSAAGESYGYTF. The chain links TRBV6-1 to TRBJ1-2, with D possibly matching TRBD1 (6 bases). The germline gives CDR1 MNHNS, CDR2 SASEGT. V lost 4 bases, J lost 4 bases, and 13 bases lay in between. The length of the CDR3 is 14 residues.

This CDR3 reads CASKTGTSAFPHTGELFF. The CDR3 DNA follows: TGTGCCAGCAAAACCGGGACTAGTGCATTCCCCCACACCGGGGAGCTGTTTTTT. The J gene is TRBJ2-2, the V gene TRBV5-5; TRBD2 aligns across 8 bases. The V segment lost 6 bases and the J segment 3 bases; nucleotides outside the gene matches: 16. The length of the CDR3 is 18 residues. The germline V gene encodes CDR1 SGHKS and CDR2 YYEKEE (reference sequence).

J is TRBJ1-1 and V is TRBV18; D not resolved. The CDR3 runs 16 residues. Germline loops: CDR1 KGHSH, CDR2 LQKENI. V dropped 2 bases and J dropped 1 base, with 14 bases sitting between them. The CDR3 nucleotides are TGTGCCAGCTCACCAGGGCTATCTGGTAGGAACACTGAAGCTTTCTTT. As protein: CASSPGLSGRNTEAFF.

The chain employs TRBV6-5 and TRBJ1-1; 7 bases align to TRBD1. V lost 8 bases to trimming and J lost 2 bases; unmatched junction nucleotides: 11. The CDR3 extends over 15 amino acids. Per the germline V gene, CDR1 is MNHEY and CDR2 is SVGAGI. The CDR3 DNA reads TGTGCCAGCGGGACGCGACAGGGTGTTAACACTGAAGCTTTCTTT. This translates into CASGTRQGVNTEAFF.